This TCR beta chain comes out of a study of blood T cells in healthy people across ages (dated by TCRdb to between 2014 and 2017). As for the study more broadly: In model experiments, template switching captured roughly one uniquely barcoded TCR beta cDNA molecule for every two T cells. To track age-related changes in TCR beta repertoire diversity, the study relied on deep sequencing normalized with unique cDNA molecular identifiers. The donors were divided into four age groups: young (average around 17 years), middle-aged (about 39), aged (under 70) and long-lived (roughly 82). Using the same blood draw, the study looked at two additional independent replicas of 1 million unique cDNA reads for two donors, one aged 18 to 29 and the other aged 80 or older.

At least ten counts were recorded for this clonotype. Its target antigen remains unknown. Germline is not matched at one junction end, which may reflect a read error. The germline V gene yields SGHRS for CDR1 and YFSETQ for CDR2. The CDR3 runs 14 amino acids, cysteine and phenylalanine included. The entry retains the CDR3 DNA only, 42 bases that are in frame from base 1. What the research found in general, with its limitations: Estimates of total diversity based on one million sequenced T cells were considered lower bounds and underestimates. Observed TCR beta diversity correlated strongly with the percentage of naive T cells measured by flow cytometry. Conclusive comparison of naive and antigen-experienced compartments was prevented by the profiling of bulk unsorted PBMCs. Donor CMV infection status was unknown, potentially confounding age-related changes in expanded clonotypes. As age increased, observed TCR beta diversity per million T cells dropped in a roughly linear way, and a significant reduction was already evident by age around 41. Compared with the aged group, more naive CD4+ T cells, fewer expanded clones and increased TCR diversity were shown by the long-lived group, suggesting age selection.

The library was obtained by 5' RACE. Sequencing was carried out with an Illumina HiSeq 2500. A second PCR of about 7 to 12 cycles was run with a J-beta primer mix and a sample-barcoded 5' primer. Each TCR beta cDNA molecule received a unique molecular identifier from a template-switch 5' adaptor carrying 12 random nucleotides. Each sample yielded at least 3 million CDR3-containing paired-end reads. All of the RNA was converted into first-strand cDNA using the Mint cDNA synthesis kit, with a TRBC-specific oligonucleotide serving as the primer. All cDNA was treated with uracil-DNA glycosylase and then went through a first 18-cycle PCR with the universal primers M1SS and BC2_uni_R. As for how the authors treated the data: For normalization, 1 million high-quality reads, each with a distinct molecular identifier, were randomly selected from each sample. Instead of being binned into consensus sequences, reads that shared molecular identifiers were thrown out. MiTCR, with a Q25 quality threshold and the strictest error-elimination algorithm, was used for CDR3 identification, clonotype clustering and error correction. Lower-bound total TCR beta diversity was estimated with a nonparametric unseen species model using Euler transformation. TCRdb reprocessing: public reads trimmed at Q25 with fastp, clones called with MiXCR, in-frame beta chains kept. CDR3 protein duplicates are merged, each entry listing the most common genes and DNA. These V and J calls derive from TCRdb rather than the authors' analysis. This sample holds more than 900,000 distinct CDR3 sequences; about 28% were observed only once. Clones ranked in the top ten supply roughly 10% of the sample.

The 35 to 40 donors, aged 6 to 90 years, were systemically healthy Caucasian individuals from Russia. Around 10 milliliters of peripheral blood were drawn from each donor into EDTA-treated Vacutainer tubes. Ficoll-Paque density-gradient centrifugation was used to isolate PBMCs, with at least 7 million obtained per sample. Total RNA, at least 5 micrograms per sample, was extracted from PBMCs with Trizol reagent. For every donor, an aliquot of PBMCs went through flow cytometry to measure the percentages of naive CD45RAhigh/CD27high T cells. Separately, the same data were catalogued under a study of T cells of mothers and their children. Drawing on the second study: Nine systemically healthy Caucasian individuals, comprising three mothers and their six children, were included as donors. cDNA synthesis consumed the entire amount of extracted RNA, loaded at about 1.5 ug RNA in each 15 ul reaction. In the second PCR, the M1S primer added sample barcodes and 2-4 random nucleotides. Each mother yielded over 10 million TCR beta CDR3 reads and each child a few million reads. Thymic selection similarly shapes TCR recombination output in related and unrelated pairs, with minor effect from inherited differences. Normalized repertoire overlap in related mother-child pairs was always slightly higher than in unrelated mother-child pairs, but the difference was never significant. No persistent microchimeric T cell clones were found, with a detection sensitivity of approximately 95 clones per million clonotypes. Deep NGS was used in the study to compare the TCR beta repertoires of mothers and children and to look for features that separate related mother-child pairs from unrelated individuals. The mean age was roughly 40 +/- 4 years for the mothers and about 12 +/- 4 years for the children. After adapters were ligated using NEBNext reagents, the libraries underwent 100+100 nt paired-end sequencing on an Illumina HiSeq 2000. Mother and child libraries were prepared a month apart and sequenced in separate runs to prevent cross-contamination. Between roughly 450,000 and 2,000,000 distinct TCR beta clonotypes were identified per donor. Naive TCR beta clonotypes were estimated from low-frequency clonotypes matched to each donor's FACS-determined naive share, without sorting.

This receptor chain uses TRBV5-1 and TRBJ2-7; 11 middle bases align to TRBD2. The sample taken for sequencing was blood. The sequence was obtained from a middle-aged woman in good health. In nucleotide form, the sequence is TGTGCCAGCAGTCCGACTAGCGGGACCTACGAGCAGTACTTC. The translation is CASSPTSGTYEQYF.